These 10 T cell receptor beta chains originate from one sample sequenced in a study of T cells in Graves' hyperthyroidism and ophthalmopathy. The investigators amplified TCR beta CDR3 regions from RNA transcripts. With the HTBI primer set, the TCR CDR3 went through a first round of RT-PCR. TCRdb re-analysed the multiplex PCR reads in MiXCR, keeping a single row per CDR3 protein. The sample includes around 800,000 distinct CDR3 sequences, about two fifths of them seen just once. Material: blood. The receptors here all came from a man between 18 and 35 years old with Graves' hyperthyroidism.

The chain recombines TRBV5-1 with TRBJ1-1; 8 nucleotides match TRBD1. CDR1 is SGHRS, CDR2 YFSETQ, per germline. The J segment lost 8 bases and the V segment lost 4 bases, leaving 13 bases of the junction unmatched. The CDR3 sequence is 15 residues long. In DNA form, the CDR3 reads TGCGCCAGCAGCCGTGCTCCCGGGACAGGTGAAGAAGCTTTCTTT. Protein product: CASSRAPGTGEEAFF.

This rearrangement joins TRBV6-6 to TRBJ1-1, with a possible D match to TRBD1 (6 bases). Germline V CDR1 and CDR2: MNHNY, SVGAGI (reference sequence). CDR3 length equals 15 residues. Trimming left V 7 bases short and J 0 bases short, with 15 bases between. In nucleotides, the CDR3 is TGTGCCAGCAAAATGACGGGACAACTGAACACTGAAGCTTTCTTT. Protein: CASKMTGQLNTEAFF.

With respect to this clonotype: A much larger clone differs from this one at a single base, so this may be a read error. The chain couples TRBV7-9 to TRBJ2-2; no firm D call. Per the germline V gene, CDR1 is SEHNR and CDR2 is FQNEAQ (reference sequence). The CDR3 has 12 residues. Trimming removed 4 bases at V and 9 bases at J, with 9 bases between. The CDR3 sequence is CASSYFGWELFF. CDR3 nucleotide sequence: TGTGCCAGCAGCTATTTTGGCTGGGAGCTGTTTTTT.

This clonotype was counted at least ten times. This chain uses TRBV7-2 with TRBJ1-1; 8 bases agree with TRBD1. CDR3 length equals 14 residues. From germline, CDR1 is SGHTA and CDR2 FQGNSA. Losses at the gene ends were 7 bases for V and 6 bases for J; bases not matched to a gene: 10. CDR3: CASTQGQVVAEAFF. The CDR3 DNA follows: TGTGCCAGCACCCAGGGACAGGTTGTCGCTGAAGCTTTCTTT.

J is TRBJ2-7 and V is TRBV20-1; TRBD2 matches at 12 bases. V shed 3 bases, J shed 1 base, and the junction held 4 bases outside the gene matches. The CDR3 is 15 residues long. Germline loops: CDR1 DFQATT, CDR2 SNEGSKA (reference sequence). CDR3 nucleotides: TGCAGTGCTAGCGGACTAGCGGGGCTATCCTACGAGCAGTACTTC. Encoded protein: CSASGLAGLSYEQYF.

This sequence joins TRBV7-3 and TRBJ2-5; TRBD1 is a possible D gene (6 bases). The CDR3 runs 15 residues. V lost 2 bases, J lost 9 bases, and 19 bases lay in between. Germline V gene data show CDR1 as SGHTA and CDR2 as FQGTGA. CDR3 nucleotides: TGTGCCAGCAGCTTATCAGGGGATAGCAATCAGCCCCAGTACTTC. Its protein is CASSLSGDSNQPQYF.

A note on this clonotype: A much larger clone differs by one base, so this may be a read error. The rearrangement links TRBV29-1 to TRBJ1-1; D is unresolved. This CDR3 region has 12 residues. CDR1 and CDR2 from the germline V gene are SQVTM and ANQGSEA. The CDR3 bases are TGCAGCGTTGTCAAAGGGCAGCCTGAAGCTTCCTTT. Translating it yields CSVVKGQPEASF.

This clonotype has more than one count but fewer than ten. The CDR3 sequence: CASSVGARASYEQYF. The CDR3 DNA sequence: TGTGCCAGCAGCGTAGGTGCTAGGGCCTCCTACGAGCAGTACTTC. The rearrangement links TRBV9 to TRBJ2-7; D is unresolved. V lost 0 bases and J 0 bases, leaving 10 bases between the germline ends. The CDR3 extends over 15 amino acids. Germline V gives CDR1 SGDLS, CDR2 YYNGEE.

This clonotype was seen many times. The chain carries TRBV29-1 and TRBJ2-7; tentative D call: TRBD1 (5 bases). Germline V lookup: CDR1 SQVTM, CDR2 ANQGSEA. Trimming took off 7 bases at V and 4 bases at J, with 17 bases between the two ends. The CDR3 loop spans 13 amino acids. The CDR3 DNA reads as TGCAGCGGTTCCAGGGAAGTGGGTTACGAGCAGTACTTC. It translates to CSGSREVGYEQYF.

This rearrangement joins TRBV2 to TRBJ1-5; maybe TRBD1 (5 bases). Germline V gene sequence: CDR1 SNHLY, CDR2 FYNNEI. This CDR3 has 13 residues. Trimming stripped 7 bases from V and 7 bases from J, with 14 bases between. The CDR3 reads CASTAGRGQPQHF. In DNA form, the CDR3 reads TGTGCCAGCACGGCGGGACGTGGGCAGCCCCAGCATTTT.